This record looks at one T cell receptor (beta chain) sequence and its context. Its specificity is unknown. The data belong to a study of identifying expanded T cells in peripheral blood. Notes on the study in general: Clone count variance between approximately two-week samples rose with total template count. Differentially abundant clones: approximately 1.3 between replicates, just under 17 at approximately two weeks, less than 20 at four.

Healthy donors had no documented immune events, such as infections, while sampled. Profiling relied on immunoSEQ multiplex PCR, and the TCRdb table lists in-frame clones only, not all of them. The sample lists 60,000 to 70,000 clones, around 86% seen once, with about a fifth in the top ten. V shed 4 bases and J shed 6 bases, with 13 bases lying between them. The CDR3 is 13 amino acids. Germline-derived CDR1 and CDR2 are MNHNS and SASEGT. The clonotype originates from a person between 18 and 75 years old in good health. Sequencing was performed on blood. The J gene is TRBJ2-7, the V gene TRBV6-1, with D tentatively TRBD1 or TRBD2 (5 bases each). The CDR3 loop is CASSGLGRSEQYF. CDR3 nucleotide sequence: TGTGCCAGCAGTGGGTTGGGACGAAGCGAGCAGTACTTC.